The 4 T cell receptor beta chains presented below share a single source sample, sequenced in a study of post-analysis software for immune sequencing data. Their specific antigens are unknown. Unique molecular identifiers tagged the TCR beta cDNA libraries. TCRdb reanalysed the PCR reads using MiXCR and keeps one entry per CDR3 protein. The data show some 700,000 distinct CDR3 sequences, around 60% seen once. Study-level findings and limits: Patients showed TRBV5-6, TRBV5-1 and TRBV20-1 among about five TRBV segments more frequent than in controls.

The sequencing sample was made of blood. The source is a girl aged 2 to 9 with multiple sclerosis.

This chain connects TRBV7-2 to TRBJ1-1; D gene uncertain. The germline V gene encodes CDR1 SGHTA and CDR2 FQGNSA. The CDR3 loop spans 14 amino acids. Between the trimmed V and J ends, which lost 0 bases and 6 bases, there was a span of 11 bases. The CDR3 reads CASSLALIDAEAFF. CDR3 DNA sequence: TGTGCCAGCAGCTTAGCGCTAATCGACGCTGAAGCTTTCTTT. Filled out from reference TRBV7-2 and TRBJ1-1, the complete variable domain reads GAGVSQSPSNKVTEKGKDVELRCDPISGHTALYWYRQSLGQGLEFLIYFQGNSAPDKSGLPSDRFSAERTGGSVSTLTIQRTQQEDSAVYLCASSLALIDAEAFFGQGTRLTVV.

This clonotype showed up just once. The V and J genes are TRBV29-1 and TRBJ2-3; 7 bases align to TRBD1. J lost 1 base, V lost 2 bases, and 15 bases had no gene match. The CDR3 length is 18 residues. Germline V gene data show CDR1 as SQVTM and CDR2 as ANQGSEA. CDR3 coding DNA: TGCAGCGTTGAACTAATCCCGACACAGGGGAGCGGCACAGATACGCAGTATTTT. It yields the protein CSVELIPTQGSGTDTQYF.

The CDR3 DNA reads as TGTGCCAGTAACGGACAGGGGGCTCTCTATGGCTACACCTTC. This sequence encodes CASNGQGALYGYTF. The chain is built from TRBV12-3 or TRBV12-4 and TRBJ1-2; 11 nucleotides line up with TRBD1. The CDR3 length is 14 residues. The junction had 7 bases not matched to a gene; V was cut back by 9 bases and J by 4 bases.

This clonotype was observed a few times. J is TRBJ2-1 and V is TRBV20-1, with D uncertain. Germline loops: CDR1 DFQATT, CDR2 SNEGSKA (reference sequence). V lost 3 bases, J lost 9 bases, and 12 bases lay in between. CDR3 size: 12 residues. Written as DNA, the CDR3 is TGCAGTGCTAGTGTGGTGGCTCGTGAGCAGTTCTTC. Its protein is CSASVVAREQFF.